The rows below give T cell receptor beta chains drawn from one sample of a study of T cell responses to AZD1222 COVID-19 vaccine. Clones were sequenced by immunoSEQ multiplex PCR, and TCRdb holds only the in-frame ones, with some missing. Here the sample spans 150,000 to 200,000 clones, more than 90% being singletons. The sequencing here drew on peripheral blood, taken on day 0 of AZD1222 vaccination. All receptors derive from an adult in good health. Both conserved end residues are part of each CDR3. The D gene is left open where the match is weak. The listing skips clone size in some rows; elsewhere it reads once, few, many or a size class.

abundance: NA
j_gene: TRBJ2-7
v_gene: TRBV3-1/TRBV3-2
d_gene: NA
CDR3aa: CASSQVGTYYEQYF
CDR3nt: TGTGCCAGCAGCCAAGTGGGCACATACTACGAGCAGTACTTC

abundance: NA
j_gene: TRBJ2-7
v_gene: TRBV7-2
d_gene: NA
CDR3aa: CASSLFGEQYF
CDR3nt: TGTGCCAGCAGCTTATTTGGTGAGCAGTACTTC

abundance: NA
j_gene: TRBJ2-7
v_gene: TRBV4-1
d_gene: TRBD1
CDR3aa: CASSQQQGLAGEQYF
CDR3nt: TGCGCCAGCAGCCAACAACAGGGGTTGGCGGGCGAGCAGTACTTC

abundance: few
j_gene: TRBJ1-2
v_gene: TRBV7-9
d_gene: NA
CDR3aa: CASSSPGKFYGYTF
CDR3nt: TGTGCCAGCAGCTCACCGGGGAAATTTTATGGCTACACCTTC

abundance: NA
j_gene: TRBJ1-6
v_gene: TRBV14
d_gene: NA
CDR3aa: CASSQDGRGNSPLHF
CDR3nt: TGTGCCAGCAGCCAAGACGGCAGGGGAAATTCACCCCTCCACTTT

abundance: NA
j_gene: TRBJ1-2
v_gene: TRBV5-6
d_gene: NA
CDR3aa: CASSLQGRYGYTF
CDR3nt: TGTGCCAGCAGCCTCCAGGGCAGATATGGCTACACCTTC

abundance: NA
j_gene: TRBJ1-1
v_gene: TRBV11-1
d_gene: TRBD1
CDR3aa: CASSPAGTGANTEAFF
CDR3nt: TGTGCCAGCAGCCCGGCCGGGACAGGGGCGAACACTGAAGCTTTCTTT

abundance: NA
j_gene: TRBJ2-7
v_gene: TRBV25-1
d_gene: NA
CDR3aa: CASRGTGTLGQYF
CDR3nt: TGTGCCAGCAGGGGGACCGGGACTTTAGGGCAGTACTTC

abundance: NA
j_gene: TRBJ1-2
v_gene: TRBV9
d_gene: TRBD1
CDR3aa: CASSDRQGGYGYTF
CDR3nt: TGTGCCAGCAGCGACCGACAGGGTGGCTATGGCTACACCTTC

abundance: NA
j_gene: TRBJ1-2
v_gene: TRBV5-1
d_gene: NA
CDR3aa: CASSLGRGGRNYGYTF
CDR3nt: TGCGCCAGCAGCTTAGGGCGGGGCGGGAGAAACTATGGCTACACCTTC

abundance: NA
j_gene: TRBJ2-1
v_gene: TRBV9
d_gene: TRBD2
CDR3aa: CASSAPWTSAYNEQFF
CDR3nt: TGTGCCAGCAGCGCCCCCTGGACTAGCGCATACAATGAGCAGTTCTTC

abundance: NA
j_gene: TRBJ1-5
v_gene: TRBV6-5
d_gene: TRBD1
CDR3aa: CASRLTGDQPQHF
CDR3nt: TGTGCCAGCAGATTGACAGGGGACCAGCCCCAGCATTTT

abundance: NA
j_gene: TRBJ2-7
v_gene: TRBV7-2
d_gene: NA
CDR3aa: CASSLVPLGGMSYEQYF
CDR3nt: TGTGCCAGCAGCTTAGTCCCCCTCGGCGGGATGTCCTACGAGCAGTACTTC

abundance: NA
j_gene: TRBJ2-7
v_gene: TRBV6-5
d_gene: NA
CDR3aa: CASSYWGGRSYEQYF
CDR3nt: TGTGCCAGCAGTTACTGGGGGGGCAGAAGCTACGAGCAGTACTTC

abundance: once
j_gene: TRBJ1-3
v_gene: TRBV6-5
d_gene: NA
CDR3aa: CASRGRGVGNTIYF
CDR3nt: TGTGCCAGCAGGGGAAGGGGGGTCGGAAACACCATATATTTT

abundance: NA
j_gene: TRBJ1-5
v_gene: TRBV28
d_gene: NA
CDR3aa: CASSSGTANQPQHF
CDR3nt: TGTGCCAGCAGTTCCGGGACGGCCAATCAGCCCCAGCATTTT

abundance: NA
j_gene: TRBJ2-7
v_gene: TRBV5-1
d_gene: TRBD1
CDR3aa: CASSSPGQGYEQYF
CDR3nt: TGCGCCAGCAGCTCCCCGGGACAGGGCTACGAGCAGTACTTC

abundance: NA
j_gene: TRBJ1-3
v_gene: TRBV19
d_gene: NA
CDR3aa: CASSILQGLENTIYF
CDR3nt: TGTGCCAGTAGTATCCTCCAGGGACTGGAAAACACCATATATTTT

abundance: NA
j_gene: TRBJ1-1
v_gene: TRBV18
d_gene: NA
CDR3aa: CASSSGRGMNTEAFF
CDR3nt: TGTGCCAGCTCATCGGGAAGGGGGATGAACACTGAAGCTTTCTTT

abundance: NA
j_gene: TRBJ1-1
v_gene: TRBV19
d_gene: NA
CDR3aa: CASILTGGTEAFF
CDR3nt: TGTGCCAGTATTTTAACGGGCGGCACTGAAGCTTTCTTT

abundance: NA
j_gene: TRBJ2-7
v_gene: TRBV28
d_gene: TRBD1
CDR3aa: CASSFSPGGGEQYF
CDR3nt: TGTGCCAGCAGTTTTAGTCCAGGGGGCGGGGAGCAGTACTTC

abundance: few
j_gene: TRBJ1-5
v_gene: TRBV6-5
d_gene: NA
CDR3aa: CASILTAPNQPQHF
CDR3nt: TGTGCCAGCATATTGACAGCACCCAATCAGCCCCAGCATTTT

abundance: NA
j_gene: TRBJ1-1
v_gene: TRBV4-1
d_gene: NA
CDR3aa: CASSQGNTEAFF
CDR3nt: TGCGCCAGCAGCCAAGGGAACACTGAAGCTTTCTTT

abundance: few
j_gene: TRBJ1-1
v_gene: TRBV11-2
d_gene: TRBD1
CDR3aa: CASSYRRGENTEAFF
CDR3nt: TGTGCCAGCAGCTATCGCAGGGGGGAAAACACTGAAGCTTTCTTT

abundance: NA
j_gene: TRBJ2-7
v_gene: TRBV25-1
d_gene: NA
CDR3aa: CASSAIDNSYEQYF
CDR3nt: TGTGCCAGCAGTGCAATTGACAACTCCTACGAGCAGTACTTC

abundance: NA
j_gene: TRBJ1-5
v_gene: TRBV18
d_gene: TRBD1
CDR3aa: CASSPRDRRRSNQPQHF
CDR3nt: TGTGCCAGCTCACCCCGGGACAGACGAAGGAGCAATCAGCCCCAGCATTTT

abundance: once
j_gene: TRBJ2-7
v_gene: TRBV15
d_gene: TRBD1
CDR3aa: CATSRDKTGVDEQYF
CDR3nt: TGTGCCACCAGCAGAGATAAGACAGGGGTCGACGAGCAGTACTTC

abundance: NA
j_gene: TRBJ2-7
v_gene: TRBV19
d_gene: TRBD1
CDR3aa: CASSMGQPEIGYEQYF
CDR3nt: TGTGCCAGTAGTATGGGACAGCCCGAAATCGGATACGAGCAGTACTTC

abundance: NA
j_gene: TRBJ1-5
v_gene: TRBV5-8
d_gene: NA
CDR3aa: CASSLPRTDQPQHF
CDR3nt: TGTGCCAGCAGCTTGCCACGGACCGATCAGCCCCAGCATTTT

abundance: NA
j_gene: TRBJ1-4
v_gene: TRBV6-5
d_gene: TRBD1
CDR3aa: CASSWDRGLEKLFF
CDR3nt: TGTGCCAGCAGTTGGGACAGGGGTTTGGAAAAACTGTTTTTT

abundance: NA
j_gene: TRBJ1-2
v_gene: TRBV7-9
d_gene: TRBD1
CDR3aa: CASSPRGLPFYGYTF
CDR3nt: TGTGCCAGCAGCCCTAGGGGGCTACCCTTCTATGGCTACACCTTC

abundance: NA
j_gene: TRBJ2-1
v_gene: TRBV5-4
d_gene: TRBD2
CDR3aa: CASSLVRTSGYNEQFF
CDR3nt: TGTGCCAGCAGCTTGGTTCGGACTAGCGGTTACAATGAGCAGTTCTTC

abundance: NA
j_gene: TRBJ1-5
v_gene: TRBV6-1
d_gene: NA
CDR3aa: CASSEQGYQPQHF
CDR3nt: TGTGCCAGCAGTGAGCAGGGATATCAGCCCCAGCATTTT

abundance: NA
j_gene: TRBJ2-7
v_gene: TRBV27
d_gene: TRBD2
CDR3aa: CASSTSGGFYEQYF
CDR3nt: TGTGCCAGCAGTACTAGCGGGGGTTTCTACGAGCAGTACTTC

abundance: NA
j_gene: TRBJ1-1
v_gene: TRBV5-4
d_gene: TRBD1
CDR3aa: CASSLGGLTGRTEAFF
CDR3nt: TGTGCCAGCAGCTTGGGTGGGCTGACAGGGCGGACTGAAGCTTTCTTT

abundance: NA
j_gene: TRBJ2-7
v_gene: TRBV5-1
d_gene: NA
CDR3aa: CASSFQGITYEQYF
CDR3nt: TGCGCCAGCAGCTTCCAGGGAATCACCTACGAGCAGTACTTC

abundance: NA
j_gene: TRBJ1-1
v_gene: TRBV29-1
d_gene: NA
CDR3aa: CSGATVEAFF
CDR3nt: TGCAGCGGAGCGACAGTTGAAGCTTTCTTT

abundance: NA
j_gene: TRBJ2-5
v_gene: TRBV5-1
d_gene: TRBD2
CDR3aa: CASSITSGGRETQYF
CDR3nt: TGCGCCAGCAGCATAACTAGCGGGGGAAGGGAGACCCAGTACTTC

abundance: NA
j_gene: TRBJ1-6
v_gene: TRBV4-1
d_gene: NA
CDR3aa: CASSQEMFRVKVGSYNSPLHF
CDR3nt: TGCGCCAGCAGCCAAGAGATGTTCAGGGTGAAGGTAGGCTCCTATAATTCACCCCTCCACTTT

abundance: NA
j_gene: TRBJ1-2
v_gene: TRBV14
d_gene: TRBD1
CDR3aa: CASSQDKGGEHGYTF
CDR3nt: TGTGCCAGCAGCCAAGATAAAGGGGGCGAGCATGGCTACACCTTC

abundance: NA
j_gene: TRBJ2-3
v_gene: TRBV7-8
d_gene: TRBD2
CDR3aa: CASSLGRLAGSDTQYF
CDR3nt: TGTGCCAGCAGCTTAGGTCGGCTAGCGGGATCAGATACGCAGTATTTT

abundance: NA
j_gene: TRBJ2-1
v_gene: TRBV19
d_gene: TRBD1
CDR3aa: CASSGSGGWGEQFF
CDR3nt: TGTGCCAGTAGTGGGTCAGGGGGCTGGGGTGAGCAGTTCTTC

abundance: NA
j_gene: TRBJ2-7
v_gene: TRBV7-2
d_gene: TRBD2
CDR3aa: CASSSTVGGSEQYF
CDR3nt: TGTGCCAGCAGCTCCACGGTGGGCGGGAGCGAGCAGTACTTC

abundance: NA
j_gene: TRBJ1-6
v_gene: TRBV5-5
d_gene: NA
CDR3aa: CASSVGHRSYNSPLHF
CDR3nt: TGTGCCAGCAGCGTGGGACATCGCTCCTATAATTCACCCCTCCACTTT

abundance: NA
j_gene: TRBJ2-7
v_gene: TRBV10-2
d_gene: TRBD2
CDR3aa: CATRTSGIEQYF
CDR3nt: TGCGCCACCCGGACTAGCGGGATCGAGCAGTACTTC

abundance: NA
j_gene: TRBJ1-2
v_gene: TRBV4-3
d_gene: NA
CDR3aa: CASSQDTGRGDGYTF
CDR3nt: TGCGCCAGCAGCCAAGATACGGGAAGGGGGGATGGCTACACCTTC

abundance: NA
j_gene: TRBJ2-7
v_gene: TRBV18
d_gene: NA
CDR3aa: CASSPDLSYEQYF
CDR3nt: TGTGCCAGCTCACCAGACCTCTCCTACGAGCAGTACTTC

abundance: NA
j_gene: TRBJ2-1
v_gene: TRBV9
d_gene: TRBD2
CDR3aa: CASSAKLGLAGGSSYNEQFF
CDR3nt: TGTGCCAGCAGCGCTAAATTGGGACTAGCGGGGGGTAGCTCCTACAATGAGCAGTTCTTC

abundance: NA
j_gene: TRBJ1-1
v_gene: TRBV5-6
d_gene: NA
CDR3aa: CASSPRYLNTEAFF
CDR3nt: TGTGCCAGCAGCCCGAGATACCTGAACACTGAAGCTTTCTTT

abundance: NA
j_gene: TRBJ2-5
v_gene: TRBV15
d_gene: TRBD2
CDR3aa: CATKGTSGETQYF
CDR3nt: TGTGCCACCAAAGGGACTAGCGGGGAGACCCAGTACTTC

abundance: NA
j_gene: TRBJ1-1
v_gene: TRBV6-2/TRBV6-3
d_gene: NA
CDR3aa: CASSLYMNTEAFF
CDR3nt: TGTGCCAGCAGTCTCTATATGAACACTGAAGCTTTCTTT